This T cell receptor beta chain was identified in a study of T-cell memory formation after mild COVID-19. Turning to the study itself: The two donors had largely donor-specific TCR clusters. Overall study findings and caveats: Nothing showed for sure that second-wave clones peaking on day 37 were SARS-CoV-2 specific. The CD4+ clones that contracted clustered mainly within CM and EM, and the CD8+ clones concentrated in EMRA. From day 15 to 85, contracting clones were balanced between CD4 and CD8, whereas later expanders leaned toward CD4+.

The CDR3 is 12 amino acids. V dropped 11 bases and J dropped 8 bases, with 18 bases sitting between them. In its sample, this clonotype was seen a few times. The antigen remains unidentified. From the 5' RACE reads, TCRdb called clonotypes with MiXCR, one entry per CDR3 protein. The data show just over 400,000 distinct CDR3 sequences, with about 25% seen just once and about 12% held by the top ten. This chain connects TRBV12-3 or TRBV12-4 to TRBJ1-1; no clear D. The sample taken for sequencing was PBMCs or a T cell subset sorted from them (not recorded which). The origin of this receptor is an adult woman who had mild COVID-19 (a few samples of this study predate the infection). Cell type and time point are not known. The CDR3 DNA reads as TGTGCCTCCAGAGAAGCAAGGTCGGAAGCTTTCTTT. This translates into CASREARSEAFF.